The source of this TCR beta chain is a study of T cell repertoires in cytomegalovirus infection. Study context: CMV epitopes in the study were HLA-C-restricted (recently identified) and HLA-B-restricted (well studied).

The CDR3 has 12 amino acids. V was trimmed by 4 bases and J by 4 bases, leaving 7 bases between them. Germline values: CDR1 SQVTM, CDR2 ANQGSEA. TCRdb ran MiXCR on the reads and lists one entry per CDR3 protein. The sample holds some 800,000 distinct CDR3 sequences, around 29% seen once. This clonotype was picked up a small number of times. The antigen is unknown. This TCR was recovered from a human donor in good health (CMV status not recorded). Some clones in this sample may be carry-over from other donors' samples. This chain uses TRBV29-1 with TRBJ2-2, with D tentatively TRBD1 (6 bases). The input for sequencing was cultured CD8+ T cells from PBMCs, taken from culture after CMV antigen stimulation. The CDR3 sequence: CSVVRGTGELFF. The DNA for the CDR3 is TGCAGCGTTGTCAGGGGCACCGGGGAGCTGTTTTTT.